This TCR beta chain was sequenced in a study of beta chain features in type 1 diabetes (dated by TCRdb to about 2018). About the full investigation: No differences in mean age, gender distribution, total cell number or subset yield were found between patients and healthy donors. Naive and central memory subsets were obtained from all 28 donors, but regulatory and stem cell-like memory subsets were isolated from only 8 patients and roughly eight healthy donors. A total of about 100,000,000 sorted cells were examined across all samples, and RNA yield correlated strongly with the number of cells per subset. The study compared the TCRB repertoires of sorted circulating CD4+ T cell subsets in recently diagnosed type 1 diabetes patients with those in matched healthy donors.

A remark on this clone: Its cognate antigen has yet to be identified. Base qualities are not at hand, and no much larger clone is one base apart.

Findings and caveats that apply to the study as a whole: Because cDNA rather than genomic DNA was sequenced, highly expressing activated cells could have been over-represented, although no difference in activation and CD3 levels was found between groups. Shorter templates might have been favored by PCR, but patient and control samples were amplified and corrected together, so both groups would have been affected equally by any skew. Type 1 diabetes patients showed a moderate but significant shortening of TCRB CDR3 length in all four CD4+ subsets. HLA sub-analyses involved small numbers of individuals, so any influence of HLA type on TCRB rearrangement remained unresolved. At VDJ recombination sites, patients with type 1 diabetes made fewer insertions and deleted more nucleotides, a pattern implying thymic rearrangement abnormalities. Naive, central memory and regulatory TCRB repertoires appeared to be more alike among patients than among healthy donors.

The entire isolated RNA was reverse transcribed using the High Capacity cDNA Reverse Transcription Kit, and thus expressed TCRB transcripts were sequenced. Deep immunoSEQ sequencing was performed on naive, central memory and regulatory T cell samples, with an average of about 3.6 million total reads per sample. Sorted cells were lysed in RLT buffer and RNA was extracted with DNase-treated RNeasy Micro or Mini kits, depending on cell number. Each cell subset was processed separately to prevent cross-contamination, with patient and healthy donor samples processed together. The immunoSEQ multiplex PCR was used to amplify TCRB sequences from cDNA, generating 87-bp fragments that spanned the CDR3 region. The amplicons were sequenced using the Illumina HiSeq platform. Regarding the original processing steps: PCR bias was corrected computationally using synthetic template baselines, and reads within Hamming distance 2 were collapsed, with unmergeable singletons discarded. Reads were aligned against IMGT to assign V, D and J genes, CDR3 length and insertions or deletions at six rearrangement sites. Within each subset, clonotype counts were normalized to the number of sorted cells before true diversity and Gini coefficients were calculated with the tcR R package. The overlap coefficient, calculated on TCRB nucleotide sequences, was used to measure repertoire sharing. TCRdb took over this immuneACCESS table, retaining in-frame rearrangements with V and J assigned. Such tables are incomplete; in checked studies, under half of the missing clones stem from an unresolved V gene, and the remainder is unexplained. V and J calls and clone size follow that table, whereas D and trimming were derived from the DNA. The sample data list roughly 140,000 clones, and around 10% of these were observed just once. The leading ten clones occupy roughly 0.5% of the sample.

Unmatched junction bases come to 7, with V trimmed by 7 bases and J by 4 bases. The CDR3 runs 15 amino acids, cysteine and phenylalanine included. The entry retains the CDR3 DNA only, 45 bases that are in frame from base 1. From the germline V gene, CDR1 is SQVTM and CDR2 is ANQGSEA. A single peripheral blood draw of roughly 0.11 L on average was collected from each donor into heparinised tubes. A BD FACSAria II and a panel including CD45RO, CCR7, CD25, CD127, CD95 and CD27 were used to sort naive, central memory, regulatory and stem cell-like memory CD4+ T cells. Purity was above 98% for every sorted population. PBMCs were isolated right away by Lymphoprep density gradient centrifugation and were stained directly, without culture. To minimize batch effects, samples were stained and sorted in pairs, one healthy donor with one patient per experiment.

Sample: central memory CD4+ T cells from blood. This TCR derives from a man aged 25 to 40 with type 1 diabetes. This chain is built from TRBV29-1 and TRBJ2-2, and TRBD1 aligns with 12 junction nucleotides. The nucleotide sequence is given as TGCAGCGCCTCCGGGACAGGGGGCCGCACCGGGGAGCTGTTTTTT. This sequence encodes CSASGTGGRTGELFF.